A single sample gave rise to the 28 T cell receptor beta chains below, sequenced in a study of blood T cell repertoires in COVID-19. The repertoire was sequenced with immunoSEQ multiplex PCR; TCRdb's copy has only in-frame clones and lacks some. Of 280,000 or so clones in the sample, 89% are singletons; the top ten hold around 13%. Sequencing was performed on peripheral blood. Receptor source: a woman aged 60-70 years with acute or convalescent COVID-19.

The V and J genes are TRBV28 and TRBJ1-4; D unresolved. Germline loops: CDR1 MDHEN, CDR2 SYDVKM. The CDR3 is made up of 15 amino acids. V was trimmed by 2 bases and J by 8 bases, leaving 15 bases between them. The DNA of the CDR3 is TGTGCCAGCAGTTTAAGTGGAACCGGGAGCGAAAAACTGTTTTTT. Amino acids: CASSLSGTGSEKLFF.

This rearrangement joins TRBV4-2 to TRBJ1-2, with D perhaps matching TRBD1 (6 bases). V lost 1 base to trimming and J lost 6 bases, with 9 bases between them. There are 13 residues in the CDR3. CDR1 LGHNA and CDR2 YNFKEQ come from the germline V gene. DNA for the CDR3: TGTGCCAGCAGCCAAGGACAGGCGAATGGCTACACCTTC. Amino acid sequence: CASSQGQANGYTF.

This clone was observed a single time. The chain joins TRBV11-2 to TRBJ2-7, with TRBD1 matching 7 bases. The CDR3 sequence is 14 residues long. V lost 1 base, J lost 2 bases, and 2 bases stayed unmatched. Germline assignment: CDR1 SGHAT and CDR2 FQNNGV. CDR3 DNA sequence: TGTGCCAGCAGCTTAGGGACAGGACCCTACGAGCAGTACTTC. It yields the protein CASSLGTGPYEQYF.

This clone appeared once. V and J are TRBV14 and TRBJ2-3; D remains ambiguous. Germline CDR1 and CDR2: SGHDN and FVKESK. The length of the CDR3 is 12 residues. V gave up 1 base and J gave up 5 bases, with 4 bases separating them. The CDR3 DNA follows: TGTGCCAGCAGCCAAGCTAAAGATACGCAGTATTTT. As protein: CASSQAKDTQYF.

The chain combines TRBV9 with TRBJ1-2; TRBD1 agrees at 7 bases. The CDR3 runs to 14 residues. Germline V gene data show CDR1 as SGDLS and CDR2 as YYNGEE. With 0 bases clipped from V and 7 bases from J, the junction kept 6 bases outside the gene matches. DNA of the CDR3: TGTGCCAGCAGCGTAGGGGTGACAGGGTCTGGCTACACCTTC. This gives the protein CASSVGVTGSGYTF.

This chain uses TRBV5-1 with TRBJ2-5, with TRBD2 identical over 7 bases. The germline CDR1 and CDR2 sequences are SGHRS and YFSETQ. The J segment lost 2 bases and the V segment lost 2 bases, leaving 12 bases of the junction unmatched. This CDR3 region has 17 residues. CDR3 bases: TGCGCCAGCAGCTTTGGGGGAACGGGAGGATCACAAGAGACCCAGTACTTC. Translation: CASSFGGTGGSQETQYF.

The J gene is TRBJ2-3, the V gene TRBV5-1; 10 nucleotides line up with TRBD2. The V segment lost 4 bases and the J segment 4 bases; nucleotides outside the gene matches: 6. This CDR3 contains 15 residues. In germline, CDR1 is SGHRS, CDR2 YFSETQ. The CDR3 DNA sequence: TGCGCCAGCAGCGTCTCTAGCGGGAGTTCAGATACGCAGTATTTT. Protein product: CASSVSSGSSDTQYF.

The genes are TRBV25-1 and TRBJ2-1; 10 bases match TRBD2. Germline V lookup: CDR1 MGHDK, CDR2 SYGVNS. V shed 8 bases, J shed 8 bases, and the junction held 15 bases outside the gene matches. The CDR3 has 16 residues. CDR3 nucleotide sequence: TGTGCCAGCCGCCGGCAAAAGGGGACTAGCGAGGATGAGCAGTTCTTC. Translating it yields CASRRQKGTSEDEQFF.

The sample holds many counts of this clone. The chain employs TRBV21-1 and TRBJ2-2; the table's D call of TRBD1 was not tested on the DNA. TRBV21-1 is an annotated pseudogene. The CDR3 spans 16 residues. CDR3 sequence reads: CASSKSPRGGTGELFF. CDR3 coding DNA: TGTGCCAGCAGCAAATCCCCCAGGGGTGGAACCGGGGAGCTGTTTTTT.

CDR3 residues: CASSLMVNSNSPLHF. The DNA for the CDR3 is TGTGCCAGCAGCTTAATGGTGAATAGTAATTCACCCCTCCACTTT. The J gene is TRBJ1-6, the V gene TRBV7-8; the D is unclear. Between the trimmed V and J ends, which lost 2 bases and 6 bases, there was a span of 11 bases. Germline CDR1 and CDR2: SGHVS and FQNEAQ. The CDR3 covers 15 residues.

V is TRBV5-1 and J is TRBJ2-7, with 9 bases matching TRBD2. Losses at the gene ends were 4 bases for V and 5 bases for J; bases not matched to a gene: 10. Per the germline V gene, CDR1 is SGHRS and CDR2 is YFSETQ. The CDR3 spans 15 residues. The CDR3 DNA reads TGCGCCAGCAGCGTAACTAGCGGGCTAATTGACGAGCAGTACTTC. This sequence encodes CASSVTSGLIDEQYF. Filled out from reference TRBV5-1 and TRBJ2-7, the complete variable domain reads KAGVTQTPRYLIKTRGQQVTLSCSPISGHRSVSWYQQTPGQGLQFLFEYFSETQRNKGNFPGRFSGRQFSNSRSEMNVSTLELGDSALYLCASSVTSGLIDEQYFGPGTRLTVT.

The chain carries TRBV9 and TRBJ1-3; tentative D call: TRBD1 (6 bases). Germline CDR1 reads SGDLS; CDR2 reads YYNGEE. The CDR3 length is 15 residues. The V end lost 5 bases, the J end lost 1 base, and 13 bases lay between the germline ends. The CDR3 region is CASSPRGASGNTIYF. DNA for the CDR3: TGTGCCAGCAGTCCTCGGGGGGCTTCTGGAAACACCATATATTTT.

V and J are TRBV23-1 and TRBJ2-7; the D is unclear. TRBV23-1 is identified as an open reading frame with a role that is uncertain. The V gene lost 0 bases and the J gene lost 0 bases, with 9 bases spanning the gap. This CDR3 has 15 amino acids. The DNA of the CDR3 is TGCGCCAGCAGTCAATCGTGGCTTACCTCCTACGAGCAGTACTTC. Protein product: CASSQSWLTSYEQYF.

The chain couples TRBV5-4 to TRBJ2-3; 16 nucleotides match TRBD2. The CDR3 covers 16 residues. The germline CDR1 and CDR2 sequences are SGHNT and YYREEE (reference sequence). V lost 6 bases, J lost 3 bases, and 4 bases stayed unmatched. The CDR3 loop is CASTGTSGRETDTQYF. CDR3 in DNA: TGTGCCAGCACCGGGACTAGCGGGAGGGAAACAGATACGCAGTATTTT.

The DNA for the CDR3 is TGTGCCATCAACGGACAGACTTCTAACTATGGCTACACCTTC. It translates to CAINGQTSNYGYTF. The chain uses TRBV10-3 and TRBJ1-2, with a weak D call TRBD1 (6 bases). The germline CDR1 and CDR2 sequences are ENHRY and SYGVKD. This CDR3 spans 14 amino acids. Trimming took 7 bases from V and 0 from J, leaving 12 bases between them.

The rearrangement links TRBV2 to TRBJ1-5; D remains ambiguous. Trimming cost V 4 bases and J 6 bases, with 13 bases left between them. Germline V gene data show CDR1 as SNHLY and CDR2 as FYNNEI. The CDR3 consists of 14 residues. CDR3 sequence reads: CASSGPGVSQPQHF. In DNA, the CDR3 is TGTGCCAGCAGTGGCCCCGGGGTTAGTCAGCCCCAGCATTTT.

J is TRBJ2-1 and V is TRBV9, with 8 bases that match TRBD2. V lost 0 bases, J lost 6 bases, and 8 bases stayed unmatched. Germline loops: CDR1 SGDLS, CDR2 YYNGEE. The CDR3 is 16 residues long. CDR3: CASSVGHSGAPNEQFF. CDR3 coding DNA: TGTGCCAGCAGCGTAGGACATAGCGGGGCCCCCAATGAGCAGTTCTTC. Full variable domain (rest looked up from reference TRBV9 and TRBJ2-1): DSGVTQTPKHLITATGQRVTLRCSPRSGDLSVYWYQQSLDQGLQFLIQYYNGEERAKGNILERFSAQQFPDLHSELNLSSLELGDSALYFCASSVGHSGAPNEQFFGPGTRLTVL.

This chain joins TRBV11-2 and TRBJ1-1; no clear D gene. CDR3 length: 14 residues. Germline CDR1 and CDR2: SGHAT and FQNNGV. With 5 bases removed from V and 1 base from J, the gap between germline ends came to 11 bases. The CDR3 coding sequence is TGTGCCAGCAGCCTAGGCGGATCGAACACTGAAGCTTTCTTT. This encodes CASSLGGSNTEAFF.

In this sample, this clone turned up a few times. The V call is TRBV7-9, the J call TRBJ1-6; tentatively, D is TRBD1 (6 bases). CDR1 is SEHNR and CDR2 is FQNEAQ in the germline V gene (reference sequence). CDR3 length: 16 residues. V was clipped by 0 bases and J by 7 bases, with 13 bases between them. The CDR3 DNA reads TGTGCCAGCAGCTTAGCGTCGGACAGATTGAATTCACCCCTCCACTTT. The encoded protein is CASSLASDRLNSPLHF.

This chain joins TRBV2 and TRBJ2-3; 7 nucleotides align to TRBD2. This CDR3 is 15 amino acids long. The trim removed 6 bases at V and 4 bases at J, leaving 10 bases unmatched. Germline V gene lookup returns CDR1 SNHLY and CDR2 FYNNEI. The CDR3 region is CASRKGGRAPDTQYF. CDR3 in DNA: TGTGCCAGCAGAAAGGGAGGGAGGGCACCAGATACGCAGTATTTT.

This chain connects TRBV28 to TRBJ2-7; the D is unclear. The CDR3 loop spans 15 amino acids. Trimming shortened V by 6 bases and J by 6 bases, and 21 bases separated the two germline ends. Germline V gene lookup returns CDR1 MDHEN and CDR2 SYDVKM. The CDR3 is CASSPLGLESSEQYF. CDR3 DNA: TGTGCCAGCAGCCCTCTAGGCCTGGAAAGTTCCGAGCAGTACTTC.

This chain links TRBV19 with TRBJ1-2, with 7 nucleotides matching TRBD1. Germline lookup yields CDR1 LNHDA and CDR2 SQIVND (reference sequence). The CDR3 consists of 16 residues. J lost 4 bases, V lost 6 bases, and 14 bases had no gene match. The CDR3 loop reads CASSGQKTGWGYGYTF. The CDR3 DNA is TGTGCCAGTAGCGGGCAAAAGACAGGGTGGGGCTATGGCTACACCTTC.

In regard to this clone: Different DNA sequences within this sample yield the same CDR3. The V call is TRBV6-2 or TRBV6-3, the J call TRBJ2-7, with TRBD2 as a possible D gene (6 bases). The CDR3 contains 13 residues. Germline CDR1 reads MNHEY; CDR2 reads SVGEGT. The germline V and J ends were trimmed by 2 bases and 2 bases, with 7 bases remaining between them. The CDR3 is CASSYGGTYEQYF. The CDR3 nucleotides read TGTGCCAGCAGTTACGGCGGGACCTACGAGCAGTACTTC.

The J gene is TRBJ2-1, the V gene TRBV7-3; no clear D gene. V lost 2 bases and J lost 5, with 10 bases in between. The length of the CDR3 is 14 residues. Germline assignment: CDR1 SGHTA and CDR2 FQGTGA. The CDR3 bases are TGTGCCAGCAGCTTACAGCGTCCGAACAATGAGCAGTTCTTC. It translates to CASSLQRPNNEQFF.

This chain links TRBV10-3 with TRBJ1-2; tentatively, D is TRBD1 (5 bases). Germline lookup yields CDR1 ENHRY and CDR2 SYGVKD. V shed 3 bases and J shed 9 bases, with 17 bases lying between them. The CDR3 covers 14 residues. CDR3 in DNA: TGTGCCATCAGTGAAATGGGAGGGGATGATCGCTACACCTTC. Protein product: CAISEMGGDDRYTF.

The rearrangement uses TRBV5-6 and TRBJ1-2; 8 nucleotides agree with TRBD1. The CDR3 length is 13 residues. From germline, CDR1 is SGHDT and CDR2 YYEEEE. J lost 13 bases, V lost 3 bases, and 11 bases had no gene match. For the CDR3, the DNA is TGTGCCAGCAGCTACCAGGGGGCCATCTTCTTCACCTTC. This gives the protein CASSYQGAIFFTF.

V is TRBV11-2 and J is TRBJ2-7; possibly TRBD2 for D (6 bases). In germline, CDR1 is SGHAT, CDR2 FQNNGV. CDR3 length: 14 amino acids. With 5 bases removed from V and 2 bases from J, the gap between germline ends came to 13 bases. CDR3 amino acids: CASSPVGGTYEQYF. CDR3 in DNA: TGTGCCAGCAGCCCGGTTGGGGGGACCTACGAGCAGTACTTC.

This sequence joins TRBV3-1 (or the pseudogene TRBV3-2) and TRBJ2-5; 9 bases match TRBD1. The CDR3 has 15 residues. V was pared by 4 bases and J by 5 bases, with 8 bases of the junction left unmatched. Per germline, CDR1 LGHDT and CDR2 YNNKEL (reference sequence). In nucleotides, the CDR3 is TGTGCCAGCAGCCCTACAGGGGGCATGCGGGAGACCCAGTACTTC. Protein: CASSPTGGMRETQYF.